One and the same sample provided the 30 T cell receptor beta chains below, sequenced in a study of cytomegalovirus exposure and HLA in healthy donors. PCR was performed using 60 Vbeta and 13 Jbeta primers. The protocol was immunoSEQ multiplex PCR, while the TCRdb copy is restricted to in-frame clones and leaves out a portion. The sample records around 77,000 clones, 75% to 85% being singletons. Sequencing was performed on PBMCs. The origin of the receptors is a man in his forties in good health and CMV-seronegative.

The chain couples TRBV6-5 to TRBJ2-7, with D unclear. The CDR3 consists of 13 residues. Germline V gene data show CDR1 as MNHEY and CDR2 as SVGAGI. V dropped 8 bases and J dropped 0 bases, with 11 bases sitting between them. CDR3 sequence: CASGQENSYEQYF. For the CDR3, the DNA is TGTGCCAGCGGGCAGGAAAACTCCTACGAGCAGTACTTC.

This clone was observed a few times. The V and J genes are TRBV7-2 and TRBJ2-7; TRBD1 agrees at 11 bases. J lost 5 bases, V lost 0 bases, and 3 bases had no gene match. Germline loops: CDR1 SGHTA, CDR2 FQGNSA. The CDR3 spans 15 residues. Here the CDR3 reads CASSLAGQGGNEQYF. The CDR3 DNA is TGTGCCAGCAGCTTAGCGGGACAGGGGGGGAACGAGCAGTACTTC.

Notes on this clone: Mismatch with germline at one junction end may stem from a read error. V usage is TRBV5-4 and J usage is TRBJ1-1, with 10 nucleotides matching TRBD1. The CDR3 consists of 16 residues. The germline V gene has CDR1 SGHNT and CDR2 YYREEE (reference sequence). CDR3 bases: TGTGCCCGCAGCTTACGGACAGGGGGAGAACGCACTGAAGCTTTCTTT. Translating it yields CARSLRTGGERTEAFF.

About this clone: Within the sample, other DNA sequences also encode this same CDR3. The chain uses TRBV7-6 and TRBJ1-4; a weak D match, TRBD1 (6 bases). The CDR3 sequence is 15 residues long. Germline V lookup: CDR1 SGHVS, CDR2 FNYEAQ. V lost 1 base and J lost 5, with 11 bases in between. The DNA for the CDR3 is TGTGCCAGCAGCTTAGGATCACAGGGAAATGAAAAACTGTTTTTT. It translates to CASSLGSQGNEKLFF.

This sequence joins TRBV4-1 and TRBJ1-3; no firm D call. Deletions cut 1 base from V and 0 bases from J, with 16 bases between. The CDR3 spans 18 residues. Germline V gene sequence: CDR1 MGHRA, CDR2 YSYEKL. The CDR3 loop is CASSQAGTTTSSGNTIYF. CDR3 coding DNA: TGCGCCAGCAGCCAAGCAGGAACGACGACGAGCTCTGGAAACACCATATATTTT.

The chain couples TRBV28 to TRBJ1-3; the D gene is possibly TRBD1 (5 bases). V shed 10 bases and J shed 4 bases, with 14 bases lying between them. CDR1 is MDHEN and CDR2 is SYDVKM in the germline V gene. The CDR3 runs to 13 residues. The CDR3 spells CAISGGIGNTIYF. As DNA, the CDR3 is TGTGCCATCTCCGGGGGTATAGGAAACACCATATATTTT.

CDR3 DNA sequence: TGTGCCAGCAGTGCGGACAGGCTCTACGCTGAAGCTTTCTTT. As protein: CASSADRLYAEAFF. The chain joins TRBV2 to TRBJ1-1, with 7 bases fitting TRBD1. Germline V CDR1 and CDR2: SNHLY, FYNNEI. The CDR3 spans 14 residues. V was pared by 4 bases and J by 6 bases, with 8 bases of the junction left unmatched.

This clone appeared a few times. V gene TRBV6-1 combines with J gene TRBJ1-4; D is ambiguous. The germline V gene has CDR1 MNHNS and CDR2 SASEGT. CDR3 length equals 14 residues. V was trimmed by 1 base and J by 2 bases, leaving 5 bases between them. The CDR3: CASSEVSTNEKLFF. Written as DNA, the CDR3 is TGTGCCAGCAGTGAAGTTTCGACTAATGAAAAACTGTTTTTT.

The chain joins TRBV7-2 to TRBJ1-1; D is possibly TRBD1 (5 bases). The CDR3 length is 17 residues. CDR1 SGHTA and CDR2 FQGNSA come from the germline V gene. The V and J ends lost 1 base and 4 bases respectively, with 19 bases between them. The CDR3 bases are TGTGCCAGCAGCTTAGGGGCTAAACAGGTCTTCCGCACTGAAGCTTTCTTT. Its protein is CASSLGAKQVFRTEAFF.

The CDR3 nucleotides are TGTGCCATCAGTGAGACCGGGACAGGTAATCAGCCCCAGCATTTT. Translated: CAISETGTGNQPQHF. The gene calls are TRBV10-3 and TRBJ1-5; TRBD1 agrees at 8 bases. CDR3 size: 15 residues. V lost 2 bases and J lost 4; bases outside the gene matches: 4. Germline V gene sequence: CDR1 ENHRY, CDR2 SYGVKD.

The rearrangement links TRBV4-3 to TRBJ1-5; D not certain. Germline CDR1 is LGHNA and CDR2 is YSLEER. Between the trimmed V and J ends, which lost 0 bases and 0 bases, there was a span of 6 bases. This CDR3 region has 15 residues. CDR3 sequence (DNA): TGCGCCAGCAGCCAAGACAGGTATAGCAATCAGCCCCAGCATTTT. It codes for CASSQDRYSNQPQHF.

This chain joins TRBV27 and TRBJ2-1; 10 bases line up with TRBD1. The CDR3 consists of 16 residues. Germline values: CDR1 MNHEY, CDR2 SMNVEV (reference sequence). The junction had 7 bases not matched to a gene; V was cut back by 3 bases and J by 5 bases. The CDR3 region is CASSFFRTGGDNEQFF. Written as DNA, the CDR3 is TGTGCCAGCAGTTTTTTTCGGACAGGGGGGGACAATGAGCAGTTCTTC.

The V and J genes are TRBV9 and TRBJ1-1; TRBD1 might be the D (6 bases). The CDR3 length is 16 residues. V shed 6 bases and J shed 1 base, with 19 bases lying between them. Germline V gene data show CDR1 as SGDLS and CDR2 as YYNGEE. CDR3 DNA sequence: TGTGCCAGCACCCCCCTGTCCGGGACAACGAACACTGAAGCTTTCTTT. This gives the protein CASTPLSGTTNTEAFF.

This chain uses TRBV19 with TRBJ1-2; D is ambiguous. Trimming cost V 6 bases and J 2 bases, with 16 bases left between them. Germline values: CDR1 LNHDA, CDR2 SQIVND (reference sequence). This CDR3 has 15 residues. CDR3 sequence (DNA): TGTGCCAGTAGCAACCAGGTCTACCAGAACTATGGCTACACCTTC. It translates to CASSNQVYQNYGYTF.

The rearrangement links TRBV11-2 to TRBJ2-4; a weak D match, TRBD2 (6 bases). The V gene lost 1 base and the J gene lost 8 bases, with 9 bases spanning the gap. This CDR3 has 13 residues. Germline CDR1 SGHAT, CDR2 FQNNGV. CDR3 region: CASSLGREDIQYF. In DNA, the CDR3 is TGTGCCAGCAGCTTAGGTAGGGAGGACATTCAGTACTTC.

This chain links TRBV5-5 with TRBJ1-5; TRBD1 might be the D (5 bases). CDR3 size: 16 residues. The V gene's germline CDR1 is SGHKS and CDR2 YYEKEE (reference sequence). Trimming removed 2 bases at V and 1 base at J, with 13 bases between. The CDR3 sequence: CASSLGFGASNQPQHF. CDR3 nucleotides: TGTGCCAGCAGCTTAGGGTTTGGGGCGAGCAATCAGCCCCAGCATTTT.

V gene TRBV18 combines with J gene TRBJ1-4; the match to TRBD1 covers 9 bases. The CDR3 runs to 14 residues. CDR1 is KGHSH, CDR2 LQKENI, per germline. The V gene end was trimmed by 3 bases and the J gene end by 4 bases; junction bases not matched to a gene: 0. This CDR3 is CASSPGQGNEKLFF. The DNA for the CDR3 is TGTGCCAGCTCACCGGGACAGGGTAATGAAAAACTGTTTTTT.

CDR3 nucleotides: TGTGCCAGCAGTTACCCCGGCGGGGGGGGAAACACCATATATTTT. It is translated as CASSYPGGGGNTIYF. The rearrangement links TRBV6-6 to TRBJ1-3; the D gene is possibly TRBD1 (5 bases). The CDR3 is made up of 15 amino acids. Germline CDR1 MNHNY, CDR2 SVGAGI (reference sequence). V lost 2 bases and J 4 bases, leaving 12 bases between the germline ends.

The CDR3 reads CATSRSLGLDRGRGAFF. DNA for the CDR3: TGTGCCACCAGCAGATCCTTGGGGCTAGACAGGGGACGTGGAGCTTTCTTT. V is TRBV15 and J is TRBJ1-1; TRBD1 agrees at 8 bases. J lost 10 bases, V lost 2 bases, and 18 bases had no gene match. This CDR3 region has 17 residues. Germline CDR1 LNHNV, CDR2 YYDKDF (reference sequence).

The CDR3 here is CASSSDRGGTEAFF. The CDR3 DNA sequence: TGTGCCAGCAGCTCTGATCGAGGGGGCACTGAAGCTTTCTTT. The chain combines TRBV7-2 with TRBJ1-1; TRBD1 might be the D (6 bases). The CDR3 is made up of 14 amino acids. The V end lost 4 bases, the J end lost 4 bases, and 13 bases lay between the germline ends. The germline V gene encodes CDR1 SGHTA and CDR2 FQGNSA.

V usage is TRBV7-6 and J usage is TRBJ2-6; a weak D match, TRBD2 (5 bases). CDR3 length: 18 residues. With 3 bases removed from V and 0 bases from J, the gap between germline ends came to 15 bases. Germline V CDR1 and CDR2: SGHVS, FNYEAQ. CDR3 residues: CASSFPLGSSSGANVLTF. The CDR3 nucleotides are TGTGCCAGCAGCTTTCCGTTGGGGAGTAGCTCTGGGGCCAACGTCCTGACTTTC.

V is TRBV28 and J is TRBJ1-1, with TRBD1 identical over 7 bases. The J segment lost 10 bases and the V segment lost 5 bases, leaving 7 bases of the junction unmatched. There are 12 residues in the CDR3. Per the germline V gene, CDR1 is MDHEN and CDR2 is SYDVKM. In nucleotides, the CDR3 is TGTGCCAGCAGTCGTCGACAGGGCGTAGCTTTCTTT. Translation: CASSRRQGVAFF.

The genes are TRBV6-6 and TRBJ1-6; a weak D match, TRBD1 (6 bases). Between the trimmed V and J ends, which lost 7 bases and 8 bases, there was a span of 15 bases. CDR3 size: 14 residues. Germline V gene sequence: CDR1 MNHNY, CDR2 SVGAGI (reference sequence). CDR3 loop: CASITGTSDSPLHF. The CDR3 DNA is TGTGCCAGCATTACCGGGACATCCGATTCACCCCTCCACTTT.

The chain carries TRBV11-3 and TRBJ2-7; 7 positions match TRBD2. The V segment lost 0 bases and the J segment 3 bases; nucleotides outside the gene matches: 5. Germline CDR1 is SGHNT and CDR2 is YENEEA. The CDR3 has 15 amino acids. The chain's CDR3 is CASSLDNGDYYEQYF. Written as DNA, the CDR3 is TGTGCCAGCAGCTTAGATAACGGGGACTACTACGAGCAGTACTTC.

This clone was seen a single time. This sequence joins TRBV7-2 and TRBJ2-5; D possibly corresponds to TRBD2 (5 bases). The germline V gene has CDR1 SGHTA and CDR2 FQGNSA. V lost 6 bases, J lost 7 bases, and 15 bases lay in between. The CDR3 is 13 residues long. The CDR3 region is CASRIMREGTQYF. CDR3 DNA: TGTGCCAGCAGGATCATGAGGGAAGGGACCCAGTACTTC.

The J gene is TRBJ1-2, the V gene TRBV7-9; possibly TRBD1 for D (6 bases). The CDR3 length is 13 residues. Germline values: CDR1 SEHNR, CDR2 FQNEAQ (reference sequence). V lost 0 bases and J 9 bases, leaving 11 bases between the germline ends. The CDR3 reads CASSLAGGPSYTF. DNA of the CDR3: TGTGCCAGCAGCTTAGCCGGGGGGCCCAGCTACACCTTC.

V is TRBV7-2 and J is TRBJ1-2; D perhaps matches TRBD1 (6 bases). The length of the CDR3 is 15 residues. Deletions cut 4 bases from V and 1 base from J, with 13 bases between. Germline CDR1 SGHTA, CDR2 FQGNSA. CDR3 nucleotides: TGTGCCAGCAGCTCCCTCAGGGGCAGTAACTATGGCTACACCTTC. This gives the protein CASSSLRGSNYGYTF.

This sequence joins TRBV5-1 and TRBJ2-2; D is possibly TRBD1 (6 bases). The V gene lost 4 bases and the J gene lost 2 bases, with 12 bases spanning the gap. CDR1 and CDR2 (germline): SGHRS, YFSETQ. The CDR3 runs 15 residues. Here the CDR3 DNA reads TGCGCCAGCAGCGCGATGACAGGAAACACCGGGGAGCTGTTTTTT. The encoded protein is CASSAMTGNTGELFF. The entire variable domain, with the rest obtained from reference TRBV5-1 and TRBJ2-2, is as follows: KAGVTQTPRYLIKTRGQQVTLSCSPISGHRSVSWYQQTPGQGLQFLFEYFSETQRNKGNFPGRFSGRQFSNSRSEMNVSTLELGDSALYLCASSAMTGNTGELFFGEGSRLTVL.

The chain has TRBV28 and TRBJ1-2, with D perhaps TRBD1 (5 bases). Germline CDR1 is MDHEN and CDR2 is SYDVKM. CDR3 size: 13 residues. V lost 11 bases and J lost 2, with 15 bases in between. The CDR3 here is CAGQQDGNYGYTF. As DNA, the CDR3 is TGTGCCGGCCAACAGGACGGCAACTATGGCTACACCTTC.

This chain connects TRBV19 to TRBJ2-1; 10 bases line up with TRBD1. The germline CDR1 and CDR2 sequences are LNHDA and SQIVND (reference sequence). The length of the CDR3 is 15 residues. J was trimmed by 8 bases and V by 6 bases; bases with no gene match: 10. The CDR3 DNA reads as TGTGCCAGTAGAAGTAGGGACAGGGGATTAGATGAGCAGTTCTTC. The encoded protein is CASRSRDRGLDEQFF.